Presented here are 22 T cell receptor beta chains from one specimen sequenced in a study of long-term antiretroviral therapy in people with HIV (dated by TCRdb to between 2021 and 2024). The immunoSEQ hsTCRB v3.0 assay was used at survey level resolution to sequence the TRB variable region. The table comes from immuneACCESS by way of TCRdb, which keeps in-frame sequences with V and J called. Part of the clones is missing from these tables; in studies checked, under half for an unresolved V gene and the rest for unknown reasons. A total of tens of thousands of clones appear in this sample, 75% to 90% of them only once. Roughly 7.5% of the sample comes from the top ten. The sequenced sample was unsorted PBMCs, obtained 0.3 years after starting antiretroviral therapy. The receptors were gathered from a man aged 35-49 years with HIV.

The chain uses TRBV5-8 and TRBJ2-7, with 10 bases fitting TRBD2. Germline CDR1 SGHTS, CDR2 YDEGEE. Trimming took 2 bases from V and 3 from J; bases not matched to a gene: 5. The CDR3 runs to 15 residues. The CDR3, as DNA: TGTGCCAGCAGCTTACCCGGGACTAGCGTCTACGAGCAGTACTTC. Translated, it gives CASSLPGTSVYEQYF.

Written as DNA, the CDR3 is TGTGCCAGCAGTATAACTAGCGATAGCACAGATACGCAGTATTTT. Translation: CASSITSDSTDTQYF. V and J are TRBV28 and TRBJ2-3, with 7 positions matching TRBD2. The CDR3 extends over 15 amino acids. With 5 bases clipped from V and 0 bases from J, the junction kept 5 bases outside the gene matches. Germline assignment: CDR1 MDHEN and CDR2 SYDVKM.

The chain is built from TRBV7-9 and TRBJ2-2; perhaps D is TRBD1 or TRBD2 (6 bases each). CDR3 length: 15 amino acids. CDR1 and CDR2 from the germline V gene are SEHNR and FQNEAQ (reference sequence). Trimming left V 5 bases short and J 4 bases short, with 14 bases between. The CDR3 DNA is TGTGCCAGCAGCACCCCGGGGGCGGGCACCGGGGAGCTGTTTTTT. Amino acids: CASSTPGAGTGELFF.

This clone came up once. The rearrangement uses TRBV4-1 and TRBJ1-6; D not resolved. V lost 4 bases to trimming and J lost 0 bases, with 10 bases between them. CDR1 and CDR2 from the germline V gene are MGHRA and YSYEKL. The CDR3 is made up of 16 amino acids. CDR3 sequence: CASSREPVSYNSPLHF. CDR3 DNA: TGCGCCAGCAGCCGAGAGCCAGTCTCCTATAATTCACCCCTCCACTTT.

The chain couples TRBV29-1 to TRBJ2-2; TRBD1 aligns across 11 bases. J was trimmed by 2 bases and V by 7 bases; bases with no gene match: 3. The CDR3 covers 14 residues. Germline CDR1 and CDR2: SQVTM and ANQGSEA. Here the CDR3 DNA reads TGCAGCGGTGGACAGGGGGCTAACACCGGGGAGCTGTTTTTT. Translated: CSGGQGANTGELFF.

The CDR3 coding sequence is TGTGCCAGCAGCAATGACTTGGAGGGGACCCAGTACTTC. Translation gives CASSNDLEGTQYF. V usage is TRBV5-4 and J usage is TRBJ2-5; D might be TRBD2 (6 bases). V lost 4 bases and J lost 7, with 14 bases in between. The germline CDR1 and CDR2 sequences are SGHNT and YYREEE (reference sequence). CDR3 length equals 13 residues.

The chain carries TRBV7-2 and TRBJ2-7, with a tentative D call TRBD2 (5 bases). The CDR3 length is 14 residues. The V and J ends lost 0 bases and 7 bases respectively, with 13 bases between them. Per germline, CDR1 SGHTA and CDR2 FQGNSA. The CDR3 loop is CASSLAGSRDEQYF. CDR3 nucleotide sequence: TGTGCCAGCAGCTTAGCTGGCTCCCGGGATGAGCAGTACTTC.

This chain links TRBV7-2 with TRBJ2-4; TRBD2 agrees at 11 bases. Losses at the gene ends were 3 bases for V and 5 bases for J; bases not matched to a gene: 6. CDR1 is SGHTA and CDR2 is FQGNSA in the germline V gene. CDR3 size: 16 residues. The CDR3 reads CASSFGLAGGENIQYF. The CDR3 DNA follows: TGTGCCAGCAGCTTCGGTCTAGCGGGAGGAGAAAACATTCAGTACTTC.

This clone came up once. The V and J genes are TRBV14 and TRBJ1-2, with 7 bases matching TRBD1. V was pared by 0 bases and J by 6 bases, with 1 base of the junction left unmatched. This CDR3 is 13 amino acids long. From germline, CDR1 is SGHDN and CDR2 FVKESK. Here the CDR3 DNA reads TGTGCCAGCAGCCAAGATAGGGGGCATGGCTACACCTTC. It encodes CASSQDRGHGYTF.

The chain is built from TRBV5-4 and TRBJ2-5; 7 bases line up with TRBD1. Germline V gene lookup returns CDR1 SGHNT and CDR2 YYREEE (reference sequence). Unmatched junction bases numbered 6, after V lost 6 bases and J lost 1 base. The CDR3 consists of 14 residues. The DNA of the CDR3 is TGTGCCAGCAACAAAGACAGGGCCCAAGAGACCCAGTACTTC. Protein: CASNKDRAQETQYF.

This clone has only one observation. The gene calls are TRBV19 and TRBJ2-1; 8 nucleotides match TRBD2. This CDR3 region has 14 residues. Germline V CDR1 and CDR2: LNHDA, SQIVND (reference sequence). With V trimmed by 7 bases and J by 2 bases, 4 bases remained unmatched. CDR3 sequence (DNA): TGTGCCAGTAAACGGGGGGGAACCTACAATGAGCAGTTCTTC. Translated: CASKRGGTYNEQFF.

The table lists this clone with a count of one. This CDR3 is CSAYAGYGGYEQYF. The CDR3 DNA sequence: TGCAGCGCCTACGCGGGATATGGGGGTTACGAGCAGTACTTC. The V and J genes are TRBV29-1 and TRBJ2-7; a weak D match, TRBD2 (6 bases). Germline-derived CDR1 and CDR2 are SQVTM and ANQGSEA. The CDR3 totals 14 residues. Trimming took 7 bases from V and 4 from J, leaving 20 bases between them.

The rearrangement uses TRBV4-3 and TRBJ2-3; 11 nucleotides agree with TRBD2. The trim removed 3 bases at V and 4 bases at J, leaving 15 bases unmatched. CDR3 size: 19 residues. Germline V gene sequence: CDR1 LGHNA, CDR2 YSLEER. The chain's CDR3 is CASSHPKGSGRAYADTQYF. Written as DNA, the CDR3 is TGCGCCAGCAGCCACCCAAAGGGTAGCGGGAGGGCTTACGCAGATACGCAGTATTTT.

The chain couples TRBV19 to TRBJ2-7; 11 nucleotides match TRBD1. The CDR3 covers 14 residues. Germline trimming cut 5 bases from V and 3 bases from J; bases unmatched to any gene: 3. CDR1 and CDR2 from the germline V gene are LNHDA and SQIVND (reference sequence). The CDR3 nucleotides read TGTGCCAGTAGTTCCGGGACAGGGGGCTACGAGCAGTACTTC. Translating gives CASSSGTGGYEQYF.

The chain recombines TRBV7-8 with TRBJ2-1; possibly TRBD1 or TRBD2 for D (5 bases each). Germline CDR1 and CDR2: SGHVS and FQNEAQ. V shed 2 bases and J shed 0 bases, with 11 bases lying between them. This CDR3 is built from 16 residues. CDR3 coding DNA: TGTGCCAGCAGCTTAAGGGGACCTAGCTCCTACAATGAGCAGTTCTTC. Its protein is CASSLRGPSSYNEQFF.

The J gene is TRBJ2-5, the V gene TRBV7-8; 9 bases fit TRBD1. With 3 bases clipped from V and 2 bases from J, the junction kept 4 bases outside the gene matches. Germline V gene data show CDR1 as SGHVS and CDR2 as FQNEAQ. The CDR3 contains 15 residues. The CDR3 bases are TGTGCCAGCAGCTTTTGGGGACAGGGACAAGAGACCCAGTACTTC. This encodes CASSFWGQGQETQYF.

This clone was picked up a small number of times. The genes are TRBV18 and TRBJ2-7; possible D gene TRBD1, 6 bases. V was trimmed by 4 bases and J by 2 bases, leaving 9 bases between them. Germline V CDR1 and CDR2: KGHSH, LQKENI. The CDR3 is 13 amino acids. In nucleotides, the CDR3 is TGTGCCAGCTCACGGGCAGGGGCCTACGAGCAGTACTTC. Amino acids: CASSRAGAYEQYF.

V usage is TRBV11-2 and J usage is TRBJ2-5; D gene ambiguous. The length of the CDR3 is 12 residues. The V gene lost 5 bases and the J gene lost 5 bases, with 9 bases spanning the gap. From germline, CDR1 is SGHAT and CDR2 FQNNGV. The CDR3 region has the DNA TGTGCCAGCAGCCCTCGAATCGAGACCCAGTACTTC. Translation gives CASSPRIETQYF.

The chain carries TRBV28 and TRBJ2-2; 9 bases are shared with TRBD2. Germline CDR1 is MDHEN and CDR2 is SYDVKM. The CDR3 sequence is 15 residues long. J was trimmed by 6 bases and V by 7 bases; bases with no gene match: 9. CDR3 sequence (DNA): TGTGCCAGCACCACTGCGGGGGGGCGATCCGGGGAGCTGTTTTTT. Amino acids: CASTTAGGRSGELFF.

The chain is built from TRBV11-2 and TRBJ2-7; tentatively, D is TRBD1 (7 bases). CDR3 size: 14 residues. Between the trimmed V and J ends, which lost 3 bases and 3 bases, there was a span of 12 bases. Looked up from germline, CDR1 is SGHAT and CDR2 is FQNNGV. CDR3 residues: CASSLAGGGYEQYF. For the CDR3, the DNA is TGTGCCAGCAGCTTGGCAGGGGGAGGCTACGAGCAGTACTTC.

The chain combines TRBV7-2 with TRBJ2-3; D not certain. Trimming cost V 3 bases and J 2 bases, with 15 bases left between them. CDR3 length: 16 amino acids. Germline V CDR1 and CDR2: SGHTA, FQGNSA. In DNA, the CDR3 is TGTGCCAGCAGCTTCCGACAACAGTACTCCACAGATACGCAGTATTTT. Translated: CASSFRQQYSTDTQYF. Full variable domain (rest looked up from reference TRBV7-2 and TRBJ2-3): GAGVSQSPSNKVTEKGKDVELRCDPISGHTALYWYRQSLGQGLEFLIYFQGNSAPDKSGLPSDRFSAERTGGSVSTLTIQRTQQEDSAVYLCASSFRQQYSTDTQYFGPGTRLTVL.

This clone has just a few counts. The chain couples TRBV7-2 to TRBJ1-2; 8 nucleotides match TRBD1. Germline V gene sequence: CDR1 SGHTA, CDR2 FQGNSA. The CDR3 has 15 residues. After removal of 0 bases from V and 4 bases from J, the junction contained 4 bases not matched to a gene. The CDR3 region is CASSLAGTGLYGYTF. The CDR3 DNA sequence: TGTGCCAGCAGCTTAGCCGGGACAGGACTCTATGGCTACACCTTC.